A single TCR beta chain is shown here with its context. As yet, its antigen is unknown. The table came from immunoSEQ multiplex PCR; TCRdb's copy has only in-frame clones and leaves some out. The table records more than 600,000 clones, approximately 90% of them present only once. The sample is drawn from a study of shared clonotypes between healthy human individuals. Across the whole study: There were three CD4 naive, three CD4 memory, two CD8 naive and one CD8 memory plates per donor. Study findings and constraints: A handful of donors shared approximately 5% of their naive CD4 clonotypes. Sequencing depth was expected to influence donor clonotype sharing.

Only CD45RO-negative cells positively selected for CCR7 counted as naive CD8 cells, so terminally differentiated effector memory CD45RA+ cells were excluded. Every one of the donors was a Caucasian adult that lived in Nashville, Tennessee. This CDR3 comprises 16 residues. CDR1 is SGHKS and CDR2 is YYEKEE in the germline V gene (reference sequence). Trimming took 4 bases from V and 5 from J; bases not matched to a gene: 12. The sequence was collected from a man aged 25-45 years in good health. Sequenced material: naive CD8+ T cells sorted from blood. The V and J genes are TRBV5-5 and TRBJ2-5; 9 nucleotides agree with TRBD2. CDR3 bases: TGTGCCAGCAGCGGCGGGGGGGCAGCCTTGGTGGAGACCCAGTACTTC. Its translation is CASSGGGAALVETQYF.